Listed below are T cell receptor beta chains from one sample, sequenced in a study of radiation and T cells in renal cell carcinoma. Method: immunoSEQ multiplex PCR; TCRdb's copy keeps in-frame clones and lacks some. This table has 100,000 to 150,000 clones, 81% appearing once. The sequencing here drew on blood, taken from a patient whose treatment included radiotherapy and nephrectomy. These receptors were taken from a man aged 50 to 60 with renal cell carcinoma. Both conserved end residues are part of each CDR3. A D gene is named only where the DNA matches it firmly. Where a row states a size, it is once, few, many or the class of an expanded clone; other rows omit it.

j_gene	d_gene	len	v_gene	abundance	CDR3aa	CDR3nt
TRBJ2-7	NA	14	TRBV18	NA	CASSPAEPLYEQYF	TGTGCCAGCTCACCCGCAGAGCCGCTATACGAGCAGTACTTC
TRBJ2-7	NA	14	TRBV7-9	few	CASSGPLDSYEQYF	TGTGCCAGCAGCGGACCCCTCGACTCCTACGAGCAGTACTTC
TRBJ2-5	TRBD1	13	TRBV9	NA	CASTRGLSETQYF	TGTGCCAGCACCAGGGGGCTTAGCGAGACCCAGTACTTC
TRBJ1-4	NA	13	TRBV2	NA	CASRVQENEKLFF	TGTGCCAGCAGGGTACAGGAAAATGAAAAACTGTTTTTT
TRBJ1-5	NA	15	TRBV19	NA	CASRTRAGLEQPQHF	TGTGCCAGTAGGACCCGAGCAGGTCTAGAGCAGCCCCAGCATTTT
TRBJ1-4	NA	14	TRBV11-2	NA	CASSETERGGKLFF	TGTGCCAGCAGCGAAACTGAACGGGGTGGAAAACTGTTTTTT
TRBJ2-5	TRBD2	15	TRBV2	NA	CASSVRAGGQETQYF	TGTGCCAGCAGTGTACGAGCGGGGGGACAAGAGACCCAGTACTTC
TRBJ2-1	TRBD1	16	TRBV27	NA	CASSLSGTAFYNEQFF	TGTGCCAGCAGTTTATCAGGGACAGCTTTCTACAATGAGCAGTTCTTC
TRBJ1-5	NA	15	TRBV7-2	NA	CASSSQMGGNQPQHF	TGTGCCAGCAGCTCACAGATGGGAGGTAATCAGCCCCAGCATTTT
TRBJ1-5	NA	14	TRBV28	NA	CASGGGGASQPQHF	TGTGCCAGCGGGGGAGGGGGGGCGAGTCAGCCCCAGCATTTT
TRBJ2-1	NA	11	TRBV5-1	NA	CARTADDEQFF	TGCGCCAGGACGGCCGACGATGAGCAGTTCTTC
TRBJ2-7	TRBD1	16	TRBV7-8	many	CASSYLPGQGAHEQYF	TGTGCCAGCAGCTATCTTCCGGGACAGGGGGCCCACGAGCAGTACTTC
TRBJ1-1	NA	14	TRBV9	few	CASSVAGMNTEAFF	TGTGCCAGCAGCGTGGCAGGGATGAACACTGAAGCTTTCTTT
TRBJ2-2	TRBD1	17	TRBV4-2	NA	CASSLPTGTENTGELFF	TGTGCCAGCAGCCTCCCCACGGGGACAGAAAACACCGGGGAGCTGTTTTTT
TRBJ2-1	NA	14	TRBV9	NA	CASSVGGAHNEQFF	TGTGCCAGCAGCGTAGGTGGCGCACACAATGAGCAGTTCTTC
TRBJ2-7	TRBD1	15	TRBV4-1	NA	CASSPRTGGNYEQYF	TGCGCCAGCAGCCCCCGGACAGGGGGGAACTACGAGCAGTACTTC
TRBJ2-5	TRBD2	16	TRBV2	NA	CASRRASGRGQETQYF	TGTGCCAGCAGGAGGGCTAGCGGGAGAGGGCAAGAGACCCAGTACTTC
TRBJ2-1	NA	14	TRBV7-2	NA	CASSLSTANNEQFF	TGTGCCAGCAGCTTATCCACGGCCAACAATGAGCAGTTCTTC
TRBJ1-2	NA	14	TRBV19	NA	CASSIDTIYDGYTF	TGTGCCAGTAGTATCGACACTATATACGATGGCTACACCTTC
TRBJ1-1	TRBD1	15	TRBV7-2	NA	CASSLVPRGQTEAFF	TGTGCCAGCAGCTTGGTTCCCAGGGGGCAGACTGAAGCTTTCTTT
TRBJ2-7	NA	18	TRBV21-1	NA	CASSKSGSTAQSPYEQYF	TGTGCCAGCAGCAAATCAGGGTCGACAGCCCAAAGCCCCTACGAGCAGTACTTC
TRBJ1-6	NA	15	TRBV19	once	CATPGEYSYNSPLHF	TGTGCCACCCCCGGGGAGTACTCCTATAATTCACCCCTCCACTTT
TRBJ1-3	NA	12	TRBV6-6	NA	CASGGGGNTIYF	TGTGCCAGTGGGGGGGGCGGAAACACCATATATTTT
TRBJ1-4	NA	16	TRBV25-1	NA	CASSDWYSPTNEKLFF	TGTGCCAGCAGTGACTGGTACAGTCCAACTAATGAAAAACTGTTTTTT
TRBJ2-1	TRBD2	12	TRBV28	NA	CASSFTSGPQFF	TGTGCCAGCAGTTTTACTAGCGGGCCCCAGTTCTTC
TRBJ2-1	NA	15	TRBV6-1	NA	CASSDGRVYVNEQFF	TGTGCCAGCAGTGACGGCAGGGTGTACGTAAATGAGCAGTTCTTC
TRBJ2-2	NA	19	TRBV10-1	NA	CASSESMVGGKSNTGELFF	TGCGCCAGCAGTGAGTCGATGGTGGGGGGCAAATCGAACACCGGGGAGCTGTTTTTT
TRBJ1-1	TRBD1	13	TRBV29-1	few	CSGGQGGRAEAFF	TGCAGCGGGGGACAGGGAGGAAGGGCTGAAGCTTTCTTT
TRBJ2-7	NA	13	TRBV25-1	NA	CASSDPQGREQYF	TGTGCCAGCAGTGACCCACAGGGCCGCGAGCAGTACTTC
TRBJ1-1	NA	13	TRBV19	few	CASSIEWEREAFF	TGTGCCAGTAGTATAGAATGGGAACGTGAAGCTTTCTTT
TRBJ2-3	NA	13	TRBV27	NA	CASSLEGGNTQYF	TGTGCCAGCAGTTTAGAAGGAGGGAATACGCAGTATTTT
TRBJ1-1	NA	12	TRBV28	NA	CASSLRDLEAFF	TGTGCCAGCAGTTTACGGGACCTTGAAGCTTTCTTT
TRBJ2-3	NA	13	TRBV9	NA	CASSVARTDTQYF	TGTGCCAGCAGCGTAGCTCGCACAGATACGCAGTATTTT
TRBJ2-2	TRBD2	16	TRBV4-3	many	CASSQAPGLANGELFF	TGCGCCAGCAGCCAAGCACCGGGACTAGCGAATGGGGAGCTGTTTTTT
TRBJ2-1	NA	11	TRBV7-6	many	CASSSGSVPFF	TGTGCCAGCAGCTCCGGGTCTGTTCCGTTCTTC
TRBJ2-7	NA	16	TRBV5-1	NA	CASSLGWWGGSYEQYF	TGCGCCAGCAGCTTGGGATGGTGGGGTGGCTCCTACGAGCAGTACTTC
TRBJ1-1	NA	14	TRBV5-1	NA	CASSLPDKNTEAFF	TGCGCCAGCAGCTTGCCGGACAAGAACACTGAAGCTTTCTTT
TRBJ1-1	NA	13	TRBV15	NA	CATSRNPVTEAFF	TGTGCCACCAGCAGGAATCCGGTCACTGAAGCTTTCTTT
TRBJ2-7	NA	14	TRBV7-2	NA	CASRSGVYGTEQYF	TGTGCCAGCAGATCTGGGGTATACGGGACCGAGCAGTACTTC
TRBJ2-1	TRBD1	14	TRBV2	NA	CASSGGQSYNEQFF	TGTGCCAGCAGTGGGGGACAGAGTTACAATGAGCAGTTCTTC
TRBJ1-1	NA	14	TRBV27	NA	CASSLWGGPTEAFF	TGTGCCAGCAGTTTATGGGGGGGGCCCACTGAAGCTTTCTTT
TRBJ2-7	TRBD1	14	TRBV2	NA	CASSPGQGNYEQYF	TGTGCCAGCAGCCCCGGACAGGGGAATTACGAGCAGTACTTC
TRBJ1-6	NA	16	TRBV11-2	NA	CASSLDHTGLYSPLHF	TGTGCCAGCAGCTTAGATCACACGGGCTTGTATTCACCCCTCCACTTT
TRBJ1-1	NA	13	TRBV30	few	CAWNRALNTEAFF	TGTGCCTGGAATAGAGCACTGAACACTGAAGCTTTCTTT
TRBJ1-1	NA	15	TRBV10-1	NA	CASSEFPGGGTEAFF	TGCGCCAGCAGTGAGTTTCCCGGGGGCGGCACTGAAGCTTTCTTT
TRBJ2-1	TRBD2	14	TRBV7-2	NA	CASSPQLAGNEQFF	TGTGCCAGCAGCCCGCAGCTAGCGGGTAATGAGCAGTTCTTC
TRBJ2-2	TRBD2	15	TRBV5-4	NA	CASRSGSANTGELFF	TGTGCCAGCAGGAGCGGGAGCGCGAACACCGGGGAGCTGTTTTTT
TRBJ2-3	NA	15	TRBV10-3	NA	CASNRGAGGTDTQYF	TGTGCCAGCAATAGGGGGGCTGGTGGCACAGATACGCAGTATTTT
TRBJ1-2	NA	12	TRBV7-9	NA	CASSFGVDGYTF	TGTGCCAGCAGCTTCGGAGTGGATGGCTACACCTTC
TRBJ1-1	NA	14	TRBV29-1	few	CSVEDLWGNTEAFF	TGCAGCGTTGAAGATCTTTGGGGGAACACTGAAGCTTTCTTT
TRBJ1-1	TRBD1	13	TRBV6-1	NA	CASRDRRITEAFF	TGTGCCAGCAGGGACAGGAGAATCACTGAAGCTTTCTTT
TRBJ2-2	NA	19	TRBV28	NA	CASSFHPLQVASGTGELFF	TGTGCCAGCAGCTTTCATCCGCTCCAGGTAGCGAGTGGCACCGGGGAGCTGTTTTTT
TRBJ2-7	TRBD1	18	TRBV4-1	NA	CASSQDVSVTGFSYEQYF	TGCGCCAGCAGCCAAGATGTTTCCGTGACAGGGTTTTCCTACGAGCAGTACTTC
TRBJ1-4	NA	16	TRBV28	NA	CASSPGPRRANEKLFF	TGTGCCAGCAGCCCCGGGCCCCGGAGGGCTAATGAAAAACTGTTTTTT